This TCR beta chain was sequenced for a study of blood T cell repertoires in COVID-19. The CDR3 is made up of 14 amino acids. V was trimmed by 0 bases and J by 4 bases, leaving 7 bases between them. The germline V gene encodes CDR1 SGDLS and CDR2 YYNGEE. Sequencing was performed with immunoSEQ multiplex PCR; in TCRdb, only in-frame clones are kept and a portion is missing. The sample carries 95,000 to 150,000 clones, 92% recorded once. V gene TRBV9 combines with J gene TRBJ2-2, with D perhaps matching TRBD2 (5 bases). Sequencing was performed on peripheral blood. This sequence was found in a man in his fifties or sixties with COVID-19, enrolled during active disease. The CDR3 DNA reads TGTGCCAGCAGCGTAGGGACTGTCACCGGGGAGCTGTTTTTT. Encoded protein: CASSVGTVTGELFF.